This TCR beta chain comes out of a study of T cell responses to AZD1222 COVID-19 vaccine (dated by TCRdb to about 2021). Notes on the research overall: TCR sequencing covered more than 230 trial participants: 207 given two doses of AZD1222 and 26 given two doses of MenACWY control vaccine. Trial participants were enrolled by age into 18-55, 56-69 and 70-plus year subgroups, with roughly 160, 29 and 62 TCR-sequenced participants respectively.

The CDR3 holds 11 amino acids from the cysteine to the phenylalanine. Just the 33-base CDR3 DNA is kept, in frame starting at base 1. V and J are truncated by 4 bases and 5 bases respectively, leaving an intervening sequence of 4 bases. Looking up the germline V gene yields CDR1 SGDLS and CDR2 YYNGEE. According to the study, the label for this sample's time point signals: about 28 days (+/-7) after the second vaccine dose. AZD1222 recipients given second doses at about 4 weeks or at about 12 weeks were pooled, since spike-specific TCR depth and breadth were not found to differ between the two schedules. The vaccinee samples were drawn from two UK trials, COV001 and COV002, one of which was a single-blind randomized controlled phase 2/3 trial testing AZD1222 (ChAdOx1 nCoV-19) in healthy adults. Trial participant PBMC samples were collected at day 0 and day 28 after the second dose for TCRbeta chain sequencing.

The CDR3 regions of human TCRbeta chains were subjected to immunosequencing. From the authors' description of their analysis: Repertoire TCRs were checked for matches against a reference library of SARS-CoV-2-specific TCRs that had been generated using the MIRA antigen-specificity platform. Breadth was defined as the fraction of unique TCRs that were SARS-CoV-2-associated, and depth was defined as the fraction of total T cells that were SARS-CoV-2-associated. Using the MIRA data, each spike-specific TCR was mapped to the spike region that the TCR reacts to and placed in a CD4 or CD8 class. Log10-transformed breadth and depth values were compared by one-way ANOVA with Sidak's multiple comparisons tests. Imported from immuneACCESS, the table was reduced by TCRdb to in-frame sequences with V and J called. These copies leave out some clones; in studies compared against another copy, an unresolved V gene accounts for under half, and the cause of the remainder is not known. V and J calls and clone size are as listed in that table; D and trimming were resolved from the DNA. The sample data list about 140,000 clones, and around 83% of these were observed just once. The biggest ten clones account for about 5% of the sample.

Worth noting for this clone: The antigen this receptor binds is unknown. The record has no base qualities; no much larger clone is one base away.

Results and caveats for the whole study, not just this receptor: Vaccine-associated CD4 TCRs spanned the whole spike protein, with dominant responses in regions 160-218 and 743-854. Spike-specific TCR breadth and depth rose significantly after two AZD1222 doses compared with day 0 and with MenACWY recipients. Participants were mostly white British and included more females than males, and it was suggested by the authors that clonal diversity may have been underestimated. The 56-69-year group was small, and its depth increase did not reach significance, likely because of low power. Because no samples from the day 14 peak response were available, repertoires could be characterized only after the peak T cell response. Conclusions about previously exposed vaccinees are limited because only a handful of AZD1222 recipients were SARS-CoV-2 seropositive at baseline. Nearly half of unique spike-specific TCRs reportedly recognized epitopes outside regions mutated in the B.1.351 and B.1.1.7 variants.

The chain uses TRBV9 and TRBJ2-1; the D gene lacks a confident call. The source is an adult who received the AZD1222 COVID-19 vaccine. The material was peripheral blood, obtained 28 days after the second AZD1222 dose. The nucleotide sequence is TGTGCCAGCAGCCTCCACAATGAGCAGTTCTTC. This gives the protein CASSLHNEQFF.